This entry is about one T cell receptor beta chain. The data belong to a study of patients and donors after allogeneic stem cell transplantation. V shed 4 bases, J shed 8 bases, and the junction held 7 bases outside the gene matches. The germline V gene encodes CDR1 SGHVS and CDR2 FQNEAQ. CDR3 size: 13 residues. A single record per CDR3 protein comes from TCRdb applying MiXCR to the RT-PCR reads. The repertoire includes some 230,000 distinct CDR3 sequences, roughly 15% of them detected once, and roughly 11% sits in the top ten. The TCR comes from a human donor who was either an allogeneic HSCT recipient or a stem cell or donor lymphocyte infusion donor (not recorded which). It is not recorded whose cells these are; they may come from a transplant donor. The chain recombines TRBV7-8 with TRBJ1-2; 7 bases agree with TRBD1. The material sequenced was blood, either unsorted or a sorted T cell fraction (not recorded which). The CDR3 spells CASSSDRVPGYTF. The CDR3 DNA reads TGTGCCAGCAGCTCAGACAGGGTGCCGGGCTACACCTTC. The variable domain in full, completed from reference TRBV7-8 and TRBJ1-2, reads GAGVSQSPRYKVAKRGQDVALRCDPISGHVSLFWYQQALGQGPEFLTYFQNEAQLDKSGLPSDRFFAERPEGSVSTLKIQRTQQEDSAVYLCASSSDRVPGYTFGSGTRLTVV.